Given below is one T cell receptor (beta chain) in context. Its matching antigen is unknown. The data were obtained in a study of blood T cells in healthy people across ages. Study-wide results and caveats: Unsorted PBMCs blocked a conclusive comparison of naive and antigen-experienced cells. Comparison with aged donors showed that long-lived donors had more naive CD4+ cells and higher diversity.

Sample-barcoded 5' priming and a J-beta primer mix drove a second PCR of about 6 to 12 cycles. Each cDNA molecule carried a tag from a template-switch adaptor that contained 12 random nucleotides. MiXCR was run by TCRdb on the 5' RACE reads, yielding one entry per CDR3 protein. The sample has just over 1 million distinct CDR3 sequences; 40% to 55% are singletons. The CDR3 covers 14 residues. Trimming pared 3 bases from V and 2 bases from J, leaving 11 bases between. Germline V gene lookup returns CDR1 MNHEY and CDR2 SMNVEV (reference sequence). In each sample, at least 6.5 million PBMCs were isolated.

J is TRBJ2-7 and V is TRBV27, with a possible D match to TRBD1 (6 bases). Material: blood. This clonotype was sampled from a woman between 55 and 75 years old in good health. CDR3 sequence (DNA): TGTGCCAGCAGTTTGAAGGGACATACCTACGAGCAGTACTTC. It specifies CASSLKGHTYEQYF.